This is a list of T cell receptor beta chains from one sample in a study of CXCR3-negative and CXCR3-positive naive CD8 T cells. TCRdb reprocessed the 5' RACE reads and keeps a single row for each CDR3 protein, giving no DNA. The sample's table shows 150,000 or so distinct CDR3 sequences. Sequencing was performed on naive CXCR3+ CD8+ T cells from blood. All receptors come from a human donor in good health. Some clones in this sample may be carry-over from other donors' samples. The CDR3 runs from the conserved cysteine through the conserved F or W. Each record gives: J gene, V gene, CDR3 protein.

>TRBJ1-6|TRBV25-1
CASSEWDNSYNSPLHF
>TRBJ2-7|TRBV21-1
CASSKFRRGVTYEQYF
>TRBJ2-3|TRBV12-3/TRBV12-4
CASSPSSGTSGIDTQYF
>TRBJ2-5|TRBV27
CASGQGPQETQYF
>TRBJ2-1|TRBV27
CASSSPRGDSSYNEQFF
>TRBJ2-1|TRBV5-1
CASSGTDYNEQFF
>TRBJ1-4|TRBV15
CATAADWIATNEKLFF
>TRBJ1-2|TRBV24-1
CATSDLGATGYTF
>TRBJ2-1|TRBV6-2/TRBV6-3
CASSLGGGTSFYNEQYF
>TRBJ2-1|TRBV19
CASSGQTSGYTYNEQFF
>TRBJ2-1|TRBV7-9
CASSSTGTSGRGVNEQFF
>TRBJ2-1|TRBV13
CASSLFLGLNEQFF
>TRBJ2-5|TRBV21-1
CAIQDRLQETQYF
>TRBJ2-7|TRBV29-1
CSVQTGVEQYF
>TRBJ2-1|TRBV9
CASSVDGTSSTNEQFF
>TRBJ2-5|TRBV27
CASSLDGGRSGETQYF
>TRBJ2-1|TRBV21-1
CASSKNTVRINEQFF
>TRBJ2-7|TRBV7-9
CASSLPQSSGASYEQYF
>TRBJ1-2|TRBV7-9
CASSGRDTNYGYTF
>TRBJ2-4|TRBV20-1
CSATGGAGKNIQYF
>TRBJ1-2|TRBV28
CASTIDRDIRNYGYTF
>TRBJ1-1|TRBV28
CASSTGQPRTEAFF
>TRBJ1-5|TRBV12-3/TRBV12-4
CASSLHGFHGNQPQHF
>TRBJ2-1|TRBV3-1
CASSLVGGGANNEQFF